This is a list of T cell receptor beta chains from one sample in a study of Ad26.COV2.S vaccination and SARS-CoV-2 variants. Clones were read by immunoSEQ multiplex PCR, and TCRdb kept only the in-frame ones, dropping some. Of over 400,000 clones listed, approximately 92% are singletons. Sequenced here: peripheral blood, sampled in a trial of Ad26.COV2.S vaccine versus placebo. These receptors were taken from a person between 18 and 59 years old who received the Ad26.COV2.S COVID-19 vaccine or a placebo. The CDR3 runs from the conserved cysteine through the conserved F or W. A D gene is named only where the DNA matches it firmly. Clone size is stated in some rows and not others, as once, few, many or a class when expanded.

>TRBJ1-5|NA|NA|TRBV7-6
CASSSWAGAGQPQHF
TGTGCCAGCAGCTCCTGGGCAGGGGCTGGTCAGCCCCAGCATTTT
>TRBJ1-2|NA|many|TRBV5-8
CASSLTGLWGYTF
TGTGCCAGCAGCTTAACAGGGTTGTGGGGCTACACCTTC
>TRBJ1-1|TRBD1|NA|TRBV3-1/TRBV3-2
CASSQAGQGAEAFF
TGTGCCAGCAGCCAAGCAGGACAGGGGGCTGAAGCTTTCTTT
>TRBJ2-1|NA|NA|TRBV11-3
CASSLDSTATYNEQFF
TGTGCCAGCAGCTTAGATTCGACCGCAACCTACAATGAGCAGTTCTTC
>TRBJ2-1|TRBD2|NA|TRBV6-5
CASRILGEGGEQFF
TGTGCCAGCAGAATTTTGGGGGAGGGCGGGGAGCAGTTCTTC
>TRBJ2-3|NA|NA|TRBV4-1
CASSQDRLLGGRDTQYF
TGCGCCAGCAGCCAAGATAGGTTATTGGGGGGGCGGGATACGCAGTATTTT
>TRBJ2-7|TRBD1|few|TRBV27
CASSAHGTGSYEQYF
TGTGCCAGCAGTGCCCACGGGACAGGTTCCTACGAGCAGTACTTC
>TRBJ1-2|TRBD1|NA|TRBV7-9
CASSSGDSYGYTF
TGTGCCAGCAGCAGCGGGGACAGCTATGGCTACACCTTC
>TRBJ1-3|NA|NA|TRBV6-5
CASSGRQYENTIYF
TGTGCCAGCAGCGGACGTCAATACGAAAACACCATATATTTT
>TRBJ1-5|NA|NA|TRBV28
CASSLLGQGGNQPQHF
TGTGCCAGCAGTTTACTAGGGCAGGGAGGCAATCAGCCCCAGCATTTT
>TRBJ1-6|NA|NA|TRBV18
CASSPSRGIQDSPLHF
TGTGCCAGCTCACCATCAAGGGGTATTCAGGATTCACCCCTCCACTTT
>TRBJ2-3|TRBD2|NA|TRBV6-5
CASSTLAGGPDTQYF
TGTGCCAGCAGTACACTAGCGGGGGGGCCAGATACGCAGTATTTT
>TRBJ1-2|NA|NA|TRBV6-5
CASRAGNSFYGYTF
TGTGCCAGCAGGGCGGGGAACAGCTTTTATGGCTACACCTTC
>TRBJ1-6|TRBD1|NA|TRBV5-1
CASSGDSPSSYNSPLHF
TGCGCCAGCAGCGGGGACAGCCCGAGCTCCTATAATTCACCCCTCCACTTT
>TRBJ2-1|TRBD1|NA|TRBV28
CASSLSLGQGAGNEQFF
TGTGCCAGCAGTTTAAGTTTGGGACAGGGGGCTGGAAATGAGCAGTTCTTC
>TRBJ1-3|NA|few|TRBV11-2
CASSPRAFGNTIYF
TGTGCCAGCAGCCCTCGCGCGTTCGGAAACACCATATATTTT
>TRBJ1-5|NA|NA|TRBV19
CASRAQRSSNQPQHF
TGTGCCAGTAGGGCTCAGAGGTCAAGCAATCAGCCCCAGCATTTT
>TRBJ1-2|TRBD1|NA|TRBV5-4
CASSLQGVRGYTF
TGTGCCAGCAGCTTGCAGGGGGTGCGGGGCTACACCTTC
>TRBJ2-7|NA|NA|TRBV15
CATSRQMNTWSSYEQYF
TGTGCCACCAGCAGACAGATGAACACCTGGAGCTCCTACGAGCAGTACTTC
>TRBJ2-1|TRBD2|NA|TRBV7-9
CASSLGSSGLSDNEQFF
TGTGCCAGCAGCTTAGGGTCTAGCGGGCTTTCCGACAATGAGCAGTTCTTC
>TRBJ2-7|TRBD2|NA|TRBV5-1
CASSPGLAGVYEQYF
TGCGCCAGCAGCCCCGGGCTAGCGGGTGTCTACGAGCAGTACTTC
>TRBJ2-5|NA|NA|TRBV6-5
CGGRWVGYQETQYF
TGTGGCGGGCGGTGGGTAGGGTACCAAGAGACCCAGTACTTC
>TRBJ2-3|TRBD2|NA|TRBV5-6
CASSSLSGGPTDTQYF
TGTGCCAGCAGCTCCCTTTCGGGGGGACCCACAGATACGCAGTATTTT
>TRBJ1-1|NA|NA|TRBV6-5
CASSYGAVDTEAFF
TGTGCCAGCAGTTACGGGGCGGTGGACACTGAAGCTTTCTTT
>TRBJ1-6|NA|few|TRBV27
CASSMKGYPNSPLHF
TGTGCCAGCAGTATGAAAGGGTACCCAAATTCACCCCTCCACTTT
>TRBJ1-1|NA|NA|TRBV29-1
CSVVSMNTEAFF
TGCAGCGTTGTCTCTATGAACACTGAAGCTTTCTTT
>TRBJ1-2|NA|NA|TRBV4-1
CASSPLMEKGYTF
TGCGCCAGCAGCCCCCTTATGGAGAAAGGCTACACCTTC
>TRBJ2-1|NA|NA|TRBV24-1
CATSDPTGSDEQFF
TGTGCCACCAGTGACCCTACAGGGAGTGATGAGCAGTTCTTC
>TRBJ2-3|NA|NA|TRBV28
CASSSHRSSSTDTQYF
TGTGCCAGCAGTTCGCACAGGAGCTCTAGCACAGATACGCAGTATTTT
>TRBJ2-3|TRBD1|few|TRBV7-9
CASSVQGAGDTQYF
TGTGCCAGCAGCGTACAGGGGGCGGGAGATACGCAGTATTTT
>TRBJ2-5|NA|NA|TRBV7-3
CASSLMGGSLQETQYF
TGTGCCAGCAGCTTAATGGGGGGAAGTTTACAAGAGACCCAGTACTTC
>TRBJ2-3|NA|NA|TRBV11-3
CASSLAAGTSTDTQYF
TGTGCCAGCAGCTTAGCCGCCGGGACTAGCACAGATACGCAGTATTTT
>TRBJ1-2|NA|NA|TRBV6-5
CASSYSMSGAAHGYTF
TGTGCCAGCAGTTACTCGATGTCAGGGGCGGCCCATGGCTACACCTTC
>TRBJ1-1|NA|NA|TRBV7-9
CASSLGLVADGNTEAFF
TGTGCCAGCAGCTTAGGTTTGGTGGCGGACGGGAACACTGAAGCTTTCTTT
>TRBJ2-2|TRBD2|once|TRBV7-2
CASSARTSIRPTGELFF
TGTGCCAGCAGCGCCCGGACTAGCATTCGCCCCACCGGGGAGCTGTTTTTT
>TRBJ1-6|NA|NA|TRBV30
CAWSLAGFNNSPLHF
TGTGCCTGGAGCCTGGCGGGGTTTAATAATTCACCCCTCCACTTT
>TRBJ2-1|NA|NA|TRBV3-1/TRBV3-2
CASSPLGRQQFF
TGTGCCAGCAGCCCCTTGGGGCGGCAGCAGTTCTTC
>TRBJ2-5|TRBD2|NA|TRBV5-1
CASSLILAGGNQETQYF
TGCGCCAGCAGCTTGATTCTAGCGGGAGGTAACCAAGAGACCCAGTACTTC
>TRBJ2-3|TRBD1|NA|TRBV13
CASSNGQGGTVGQYF
TGTGCCAGCAGCAACGGACAGGGGGGGACTGTCGGGCAGTATTTT
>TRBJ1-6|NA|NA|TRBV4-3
CASSLPGDGSPLHF
TGCGCCAGCAGCCTCCCGGGGGATGGATCACCCCTCCACTTT
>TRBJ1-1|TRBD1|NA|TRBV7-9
CASSFPPDRGPLFVTEAFF
TGTGCCAGCAGCTTCCCTCCCGACAGGGGGCCTCTGTTTGTCACTGAAGCTTTCTTT
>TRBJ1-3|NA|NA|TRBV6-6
CASSYSRGALGNTIYF
TGTGCCAGCAGTTACTCACGAGGGGCTCTTGGAAACACCATATATTTT
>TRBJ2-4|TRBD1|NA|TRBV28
CASTLTGTENIQYF
TGTGCCAGCACCCTGACAGGGACGGAAAACATTCAGTACTTC
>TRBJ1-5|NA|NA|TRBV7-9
CASSLDDQPQHF
TGTGCCAGCAGCTTAGATGATCAGCCCCAGCATTTT
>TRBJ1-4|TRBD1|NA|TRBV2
CASRGQGEKLFF
TGTGCCAGCCGTGGACAGGGGGAAAAACTGTTTTTT
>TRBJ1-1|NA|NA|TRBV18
CASSLTENTEAFF
TGTGCCAGCTCACTGACAGAAAACACTGAAGCTTTCTTT
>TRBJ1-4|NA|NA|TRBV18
CASSPNSVTNEKLFF
TGTGCCAGCTCACCGAATTCGGTTACTAATGAAAAACTGTTTTTT
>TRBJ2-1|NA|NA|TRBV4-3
CASSRVWRGGYNEQFF
TGCGCCAGCAGCCGGGTTTGGCGGGGAGGTTACAATGAGCAGTTCTTC
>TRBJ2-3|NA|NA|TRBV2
CASSERSDTQYF
TGTGCCAGCAGTGAAAGGTCAGATACGCAGTATTTT
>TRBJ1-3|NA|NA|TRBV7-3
CASSLTGPSGNTIYF
TGTGCCAGCAGCTTAACGGGACCCTCTGGAAACACCATATATTTT
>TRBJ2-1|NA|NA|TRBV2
CASNRENEQFF
TGTGCCAGCAATAGAGAGAATGAGCAGTTCTTC
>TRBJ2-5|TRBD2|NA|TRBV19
CASSMTGLAGVETQYF
TGTGCCAGTAGTATGACGGGACTAGCGGGAGTTGAGACCCAGTACTTC
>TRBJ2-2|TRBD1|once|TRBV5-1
CASSFGDRNTGELFF
TGCGCCAGCAGCTTTGGGGACAGGAACACCGGGGAGCTGTTTTTT
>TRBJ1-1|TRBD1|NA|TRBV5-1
CASREGQQLMNTEAFF
TGCGCCAGCAGGGAGGGACAGCAGCTTATGAACACTGAAGCTTTCTTT
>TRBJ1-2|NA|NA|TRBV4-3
CASSQAGPGSLDSYTF
TGCGCCAGCAGCCAAGCGGGGCCTGGCTCCCTGGACAGCTACACCTTC
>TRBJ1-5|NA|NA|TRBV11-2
CASSLDALEAQHF
TGTGCCAGCAGCTTAGATGCCCTCGAGGCCCAGCATTTT
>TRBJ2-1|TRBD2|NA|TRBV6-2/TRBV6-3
CASSSSTSGTRVRHEQFF
TGTGCCAGCAGTTCCTCGACTAGCGGGACACGAGTTCGGCATGAGCAGTTCTTC